The rows below give T cell receptor beta chains drawn from one sample of a study of blood T cell repertoires in COVID-19. The table came from immunoSEQ multiplex PCR; TCRdb's copy has only in-frame clones and leaves some out. The data show approximately 170,000 clones, 70% to 90% seen once. Sequenced sample: PBMCs or T cells enriched from blood (not recorded which). These receptors originate from a woman younger than 30 who had recovered from COVID-19. CDR3s include the opening cysteine and the closing phenylalanine or tryptophan. Fields, in order: D gene, clone size, V gene, J gene, CDR3 protein. A D gene is named only where the DNA matches it firmly. Clone size is given for some rows only: seen once, a few or many times, or a class if the clone is expanded.

d_call: TRBD1; clone_size: -; v_call: TRBV6-5; j_call: TRBJ2-5; cdr3_aa: CASSTGTGNVETQYF
d_call: TRBD1; clone_size: -; v_call: TRBV19; j_call: TRBJ2-5; cdr3_aa: CASSTGQGGQETQYF
d_call: TRBD1; clone_size: -; v_call: TRBV10-3; j_call: TRBJ1-2; cdr3_aa: CAISPGTGSYGYTF
d_call: -; clone_size: -; v_call: TRBV11-1; j_call: TRBJ2-3; cdr3_aa: CASSTPGGTDTQYF
d_call: -; clone_size: -; v_call: TRBV15; j_call: TRBJ1-1; cdr3_aa: CATSIRGMNTEAFF
d_call: -; clone_size: -; v_call: TRBV28; j_call: TRBJ2-7; cdr3_aa: CASSFWGDPSYEQYF
d_call: -; clone_size: -; v_call: TRBV28; j_call: TRBJ1-1; cdr3_aa: CASSFLINTEAFF
d_call: -; clone_size: few; v_call: TRBV9; j_call: TRBJ2-2; cdr3_aa: CASSVTSLRTGELFF
d_call: -; clone_size: -; v_call: TRBV19; j_call: TRBJ2-1; cdr3_aa: CASSISPGRNEQFF
d_call: -; clone_size: -; v_call: TRBV4-3; j_call: TRBJ2-7; cdr3_aa: CASSTSEGYEQYF
d_call: TRBD2; clone_size: once; v_call: TRBV18; j_call: TRBJ2-2; cdr3_aa: CASSPGLAGVVGTGELFF
d_call: TRBD1; clone_size: -; v_call: TRBV5-1; j_call: TRBJ1-2; cdr3_aa: CASSPPDRGPLYGYTF
d_call: TRBD1; clone_size: -; v_call: TRBV4-1; j_call: TRBJ2-2; cdr3_aa: CASSQTGQGFPGELFF
d_call: -; clone_size: -; v_call: TRBV4-3; j_call: TRBJ2-7; cdr3_aa: CASSQDKSTHSYEQYF
d_call: TRBD2; clone_size: -; v_call: TRBV5-1; j_call: TRBJ2-5; cdr3_aa: CASSYGLAEETQYF
d_call: TRBD1; clone_size: -; v_call: TRBV28; j_call: TRBJ1-5; cdr3_aa: CASSPFRGQGALNQPQHF
d_call: -; clone_size: -; v_call: TRBV27; j_call: TRBJ1-1; cdr3_aa: CASSLTRAGTEAFF
d_call: TRBD1; clone_size: -; v_call: TRBV2; j_call: TRBJ2-3; cdr3_aa: CASSPQRQGAGTDTQYF
d_call: -; clone_size: -; v_call: TRBV7-9; j_call: TRBJ2-1; cdr3_aa: CASSSRWSSYNEQFF
d_call: -; clone_size: -; v_call: TRBV18; j_call: TRBJ1-5; cdr3_aa: CASSPVTASNQPQHF
d_call: -; clone_size: -; v_call: TRBV30; j_call: TRBJ2-7; cdr3_aa: CAWTDSYEQYF
d_call: TRBD1; clone_size: -; v_call: TRBV19; j_call: TRBJ2-7; cdr3_aa: CASSGWTGGLDEQYF
d_call: TRBD2; clone_size: -; v_call: TRBV11-3; j_call: TRBJ2-5; cdr3_aa: CASSSETSGSETQYF
d_call: -; clone_size: few; v_call: TRBV6-1; j_call: TRBJ1-1; cdr3_aa: CASSEGERAEAFF
d_call: TRBD2; clone_size: once; v_call: TRBV5-1; j_call: TRBJ2-1; cdr3_aa: CASSTTSGNNEQFF
d_call: -; clone_size: -; v_call: TRBV6-5; j_call: TRBJ2-1; cdr3_aa: CASSRTVNEQFF
d_call: -; clone_size: -; v_call: TRBV29-1; j_call: TRBJ2-5; cdr3_aa: CSVDPLARVGTQYF